Each of the 31 T cell receptor beta chains below was sequenced from the same sample in a study of OX40 agonist ivuxolimab in advanced cancers. Clones were sequenced by immunoSEQ multiplex PCR, and TCRdb holds only the in-frame ones, with some missing. In the table there are around 66,000 clones, over 75% of which are singletons. This specimen was CD4+ or CD8+ T cells sorted from blood, taken in a trial of the OX40 agonist ivuxolimab. The receptor set was obtained from an adult with an advanced solid tumor such as melanoma, head and neck, liver or kidney cancer.

The chain combines TRBV5-5 with TRBJ2-5; no firm D call. The CDR3 has 15 residues. V lost 0 bases, J lost 2 bases, and 11 bases lay in between. Germline assignment: CDR1 SGHKS and CDR2 YYEKEE (reference sequence). CDR3 sequence (DNA): TGTGCCAGCAGCTTGGGAGTTGCGGCACAAGAGACCCAGTACTTC. Translation gives CASSLGVAAQETQYF.

The CDR3 protein is CASSLWGTEDTGELFF. The CDR3 nucleotides are TGCGCCAGCAGCTTGTGGGGGACGGAGGACACCGGGGAGCTGTTTTTT. The chain has TRBV5-1 and TRBJ2-2; D tentatively fits TRBD1 or TRBD2 (5 bases each). The CDR3 runs 16 residues. The V end lost 1 base, the J end lost 3 bases, and 13 bases lay between the germline ends. CDR1 SGHRS and CDR2 YFSETQ come from the germline V gene. Combining the CDR3 with reference TRBV5-1 and TRBJ2-2 gives the whole variable domain KAGVTQTPRYLIKTRGQQVTLSCSPISGHRSVSWYQQTPGQGLQFLFEYFSETQRNKGNFPGRFSGRQFSNSRSEMNVSTLELGDSALYLCASSLWGTEDTGELFFGEGSRLTVL.

The chain uses TRBV2 and TRBJ2-7; 9 positions agree with TRBD2. Germline CDR1 reads SNHLY; CDR2 reads FYNNEI. The CDR3 has 13 residues. V gave up 8 bases and J gave up 3 bases; unmatched junction bases: 5. In DNA form, the CDR3 reads TGTGCCAGCGCGGGGGGGGTGAACTACGAGCAGTACTTC. It yields the protein CASAGGVNYEQYF.

This clone was seen more than once but under ten times. The chain links TRBV4-1 to TRBJ1-2; tentative D call: TRBD1 (5 bases). CDR3 size: 15 residues. Trimming removed 3 bases from V and 2 bases from J, with 13 bases in between. Per germline, CDR1 MGHRA and CDR2 YSYEKL. In DNA form, the CDR3 reads TGCGCCAGCAGCCAGGGGCGGGGTTTGAACTATGGCTACACCTTC. It codes for CASSQGRGLNYGYTF.

This chain links TRBV4-2 with TRBJ2-3, with a possible D match to TRBD2 (6 bases). V was clipped by 0 bases and J by 3 bases, with 16 bases between them. Germline V gene data show CDR1 as LGHNA and CDR2 as YNFKEQ. This CDR3 comprises 17 residues. The CDR3 coding sequence is TGTGCCAGCAGCCAAGATGAGGCTAGCGTAAAAACAGATACGCAGTATTTT. It specifies CASSQDEASVKTDTQYF.

This chain uses TRBV5-1 with TRBJ1-1; TRBD1 might be the D (6 bases). This CDR3 region has 17 residues. The germline V and J ends were trimmed by 4 bases and 6 bases, with 25 bases remaining between them. CDR1 and CDR2 from the germline V gene are SGHRS and YFSETQ. The CDR3 loop reads CASSGGGRGRTSAEAFF. The CDR3 coding sequence is TGCGCCAGCAGCGGGGGGGGCCGGGGGCGTACATCCGCTGAAGCTTTCTTT.

The rearrangement links TRBV29-1 to TRBJ1-1; 7 nucleotides match TRBD1. J gave up 1 base and V 7 bases, and 6 bases lay outside the gene matches. Germline V CDR1 and CDR2: SQVTM, ANQGSEA. This CDR3 is built from 13 residues. The CDR3 bases are TGCAGCGCAATGACAGGGAGGAACACTGAAGCTTTCTTT. Its translation is CSAMTGRNTEAFF.

This clone was detected a few times. The J gene is TRBJ2-1, the V gene TRBV5-4; 9 positions agree with TRBD2. Germline trimming cut 3 bases from V and 10 bases from J; bases unmatched to any gene: 5. This CDR3 region has 13 residues. The germline V gene has CDR1 SGHNT and CDR2 YYREEE (reference sequence). The CDR3: CASSSPTSGEQFF. CDR3 nucleotide sequence: TGTGCCAGCAGCTCGCCTACTAGCGGGGAGCAGTTCTTC.

The chain links TRBV5-4 to TRBJ2-1, with D tentatively TRBD2 (5 bases). CDR1 SGHNT and CDR2 YYREEE come from the germline V gene (reference sequence). The V and J ends lost 0 bases and 5 bases respectively, with 12 bases between them. There are 15 residues in the CDR3. In nucleotides, the CDR3 is TGTGCCAGCAGCTTGGGGCTCGAGGGAAACAATGAGCAGTTCTTC. Translating gives CASSLGLEGNNEQFF. The full variable domain, its missing parts supplied by reference TRBV5-4 and TRBJ2-1, is ETGVTQSPTHLIKTRGQQVTLRCSSQSGHNTVSWYQQALGQGPQFIFQYYREEENGRGNFPPRFSGLQFPNYSSELNVNALELDDSALYLCASSLGLEGNNEQFFGPGTRLTVL.

The J gene is TRBJ2-5, the V gene TRBV5-1; 11 bases agree with TRBD2. CDR3 size: 15 residues. J gave up 5 bases and V 2 bases, and 5 bases lay outside the gene matches. Germline loops: CDR1 SGHRS, CDR2 YFSETQ. In DNA form, the CDR3 reads TGCGCCAGCAGCTTTGCTAGCGGGGGGCCGGAGACCCAGTACTTC. Encoded protein: CASSFASGGPETQYF.

The J gene is TRBJ2-5, the V gene TRBV29-1; TRBD1 is a possible D gene (6 bases). The CDR3 is made up of 11 amino acids. From germline, CDR1 is SQVTM and CDR2 ANQGSEA. Trimming stripped 8 bases from V and 3 bases from J, with 10 bases between. CDR3 in amino acids: CSFGQKETQYF. CDR3 DNA sequence: TGCAGCTTTGGACAGAAAGAGACCCAGTACTTC.

The gene calls are TRBV10-3 and TRBJ1-2, with a tentative D call TRBD1 (6 bases). CDR3 length: 17 amino acids. V lost 7 bases, J lost 8 bases, and 29 bases lay in between. Germline CDR1 is ENHRY and CDR2 is SYGVKD. CDR3 coding DNA: TGTGCCATCACCCCGAGGCCCTCGGAGGGGGGGAGAGAGGGCTACACCTTC. Its protein is CAITPRPSEGGREGYTF.

The chain has TRBV5-5 and TRBJ2-1, with D maybe TRBD2 (6 bases). Germline loops: CDR1 SGHKS, CDR2 YYEKEE (reference sequence). Trimming removed 4 bases at V and 3 bases at J, with 11 bases between. The CDR3 loop spans 14 amino acids. The CDR3 protein is CASSPWGDYNEQFF. CDR3 DNA sequence: TGTGCCAGCAGCCCCTGGGGGGACTACAATGAGCAGTTCTTC.

V and J are TRBV2 and TRBJ2-5, with D tentatively TRBD2 (6 bases). V dropped 4 bases and J dropped 5 bases, with 8 bases sitting between them. Germline loops: CDR1 SNHLY, CDR2 FYNNEI. There are 12 residues in the CDR3. In nucleotides, the CDR3 is TGTGCCAGCAGTGTAACTAGCGAGACCCAGTACTTC. Amino acid sequence: CASSVTSETQYF.

The chain is built from TRBV7-9 and TRBJ2-5; tentatively, D is TRBD1 (5 bases). Per germline, CDR1 SEHNR and CDR2 FQNEAQ (reference sequence). V was trimmed by 2 bases and J by 2 bases, leaving 9 bases between them. This CDR3 region has 14 residues. The CDR3 bases are TGTGCCAGCAGCTTATCCAGGGATCAAGAGACCCAGTACTTC. Its translation is CASSLSRDQETQYF.

This clone was counted once. This chain joins TRBV19 and TRBJ2-2, with TRBD1 matching over 10 bases. Germline values: CDR1 LNHDA, CDR2 SQIVND (reference sequence). The CDR3 is made up of 16 amino acids. J was trimmed by 0 bases and V by 4 bases; bases with no gene match: 2. In DNA, the CDR3 is TGTGCCAGTAGTAGACAGGGGGCTGCGAACACCGGGGAGCTGTTTTTT. Translation: CASSRQGAANTGELFF.

This clone was picked up a small number of times. This chain joins TRBV11-2 and TRBJ1-3; possibly TRBD1 for D (5 bases). The V gene lost 5 bases and the J gene lost 0 bases, with 11 bases spanning the gap. This CDR3 is 15 amino acids long. Germline loops: CDR1 SGHAT, CDR2 FQNNGV. The CDR3 region has the DNA TGTGCCAGCAGCCAGGGATGGAACTCTGGAAACACCATATATTTT. It translates to CASSQGWNSGNTIYF.

The chain links TRBV10-2 to TRBJ2-3; D is uncertain. This CDR3 has 12 amino acids. With 0 bases removed from V and 6 bases from J, the gap between germline ends came to 4 bases. Germline values: CDR1 WSHSY, CDR2 SAAADI. The DNA of the CDR3 is TGCGCCAGCAGTGAGTCGTCGGATACGCAGTATTTT. Translated, it gives CASSESSDTQYF.

The gene calls are TRBV2 and TRBJ1-5, with 9 bases that match TRBD1. Germline CDR1 and CDR2: SNHLY and FYNNEI. The CDR3 is made up of 13 amino acids. J gave up 7 bases and V 6 bases, and 4 bases lay outside the gene matches. CDR3 DNA sequence: TGTGCCAGCAGAGGACAGGGGTGGCAGCCCCAGCATTTT. This translates into CASRGQGWQPQHF.

This clone was recorded a few times. At one boundary the junction diverges from the germline segment, which might be a read error. The rearrangement joins TRBV19 to TRBJ1-5; D call uncertain. CDR3 length: 11 residues. Germline V gene data show CDR1 as LNHDA and CDR2 as SQIVND (reference sequence). The CDR3, as DNA: TGTGCCAGTAGTGGTCCGAAGGACCCAGCATTT. The encoded protein is CASSGPKDPAF. The full variable domain, with the rest looked up from reference TRBV19 and TRBJ1-5, is DGGITQSPKYLFRKEGQNVTLSCEQNLNHDAMYWYRQDPGQGLRLIYYSQIVNDFQKGDIAEGYSVSREKKESFPLTVTSAQKNPTAFYLCASSGPKDPAFGDGTRLSIL.

The chain joins TRBV5-1 to TRBJ2-2; either TRBD1 or TRBD2 may supply D (6 bases each). Trimming cost V 4 bases and J 4 bases, with 17 bases left between them. CDR1 SGHRS and CDR2 YFSETQ come from the germline V gene. The CDR3 spans 16 residues. The CDR3 nucleotides are TGCGCCAGCAGCCCCCACAGGGACTCGACCACCGGGGAGCTGTTTTTT. This gives the protein CASSPHRDSTTGELFF.

V gene TRBV28 combines with J gene TRBJ1-2; 8 bases align to TRBD1. The V gene end was trimmed by 4 bases and the J gene end by 2 bases; junction bases not matched to a gene: 6. Germline CDR1 reads MDHEN; CDR2 reads SYDVKM. This CDR3 is built from 15 residues. The CDR3 spells CASSSPGGGNYGYTF. The CDR3 DNA reads as TGTGCCAGCAGTTCTCCAGGGGGCGGGAACTATGGCTACACCTTC.

The chain employs TRBV2 and TRBJ2-7; D may be TRBD2 (5 bases). Trimming took off 6 bases at V and 3 bases at J, with 12 bases between the two ends. CDR3 size: 13 residues. Germline V gene lookup returns CDR1 SNHLY and CDR2 FYNNEI. CDR3 region: CASSGTGSYEQYF. DNA for the CDR3: TGTGCCAGCAGCGGAACGGGGAGCTACGAGCAGTACTTC. The full variable domain, completed using reference TRBV2 and TRBJ2-7, is EPEVTQTPSHQVTQMGQEVILRCVPISNHLYFYWYRQILGQKVEFLVSFYNNEISEKSEIFDDQFSVERPDGSNFTLKIRSTKLEDSAMYFCASSGTGSYEQYFGPGTRLTVT.

The chain carries TRBV7-9 and TRBJ2-3, with 13 bases fitting TRBD2. V gave up 0 bases and J gave up 0 bases; unmatched junction bases: 6. The V gene's germline CDR1 is SEHNR and CDR2 FQNEAQ (reference sequence). The CDR3 contains 19 residues. CDR3 amino acids: CASSLATSGGSPSTDTQYF. CDR3 nucleotide sequence: TGTGCCAGCAGCTTAGCGACTAGCGGGGGGTCTCCGAGCACAGATACGCAGTATTTT.

This clone appeared a single time. The genes are TRBV11-2 and TRBJ2-7, with D unclear. Trimming left V 4 bases short and J 3 bases short, with 13 bases between. Germline lookup yields CDR1 SGHAT and CDR2 FQNNGV. The CDR3 extends over 14 amino acids. The CDR3 coding sequence is TGTGCCAGCAGCTCGACGCGCGATAACTACGAGCAGTACTTC. Translating gives CASSSTRDNYEQYF.

The V gene is TRBV11-2, the J gene TRBJ2-3; no firm D call. Trimming left V 5 bases short and J 2 bases short, with 17 bases between. Germline-derived CDR1 and CDR2 are SGHAT and FQNNGV. The CDR3 is made up of 16 amino acids. The CDR3 sequence is CASSSRGGVDTDTQYF. CDR3 coding DNA: TGTGCCAGCAGCAGCAGAGGTGGGGTGGACACAGATACGCAGTATTTT.

This chain links TRBV4-1 with TRBJ2-4; 12 bases map to TRBD1. Germline V lookup: CDR1 MGHRA, CDR2 YSYEKL. V dropped 2 bases and J dropped 10; count of bases not matched to a gene: 6. The CDR3 totals 15 residues. The CDR3, as DNA: TGCGCCAGCAGCCAACCGGGACAGGGGGCACTTATTCAGTACTTC. This encodes CASSQPGQGALIQYF.

The J gene is TRBJ1-1, the V gene TRBV7-8; a possible D gene is TRBD1 (5 bases). This CDR3 comprises 16 residues. Trimming took off 5 bases at V and 1 base at J, with 17 bases between the two ends. Germline V gene lookup returns CDR1 SGHVS and CDR2 FQNEAQ. The CDR3 DNA follows: TGTGCCAGCAGCCCCCCCGAGGGCAGGGCGAACACTGAAGCTTTCTTT. Its protein is CASSPPEGRANTEAFF.

This clone was counted a single time. V is TRBV18 and J is TRBJ2-2; unclear D gene. This CDR3 spans 14 amino acids. Germline V gene sequence: CDR1 KGHSH, CDR2 LQKENI. Deletions cut 6 bases from V and 1 base from J, with 9 bases between. CDR3 amino acids: CASSSQKNTGELFF. Written as DNA, the CDR3 is TGTGCCAGCTCCAGTCAGAAGAACACCGGGGAGCTGTTTTTT. Full variable domain (rest looked up from reference TRBV18 and TRBJ2-2): NAGVMQNPRHLVRRRGQEARLRCSPMKGHSHVYWYRQLPEEGLKFMVYLQKENIIDESGMPKERFSAEFPKEGPSILRIQQVVRGDSAAYFCASSSQKNTGELFFGEGSRLTVL.

This rearrangement joins TRBV6-4 to TRBJ2-1, with D unclear. Germline loops: CDR1 MRHNA, CDR2 SNTAGT. V lost 0 bases, J lost 0 bases, and 9 bases lay in between. The CDR3 runs 16 residues. CDR3 bases: TGTGCCAGCAGTGACTCGGTCCGTAGCTCCTACAATGAGCAGTTCTTC. It specifies CASSDSVRSSYNEQFF.

V gene TRBV5-1 combines with J gene TRBJ2-3; D not resolved. Per the germline V gene, CDR1 is SGHRS and CDR2 is YFSETQ. Trimming removed 0 bases at V and 5 bases at J, with 10 bases between. The CDR3 extends over 14 amino acids. CDR3 protein: CASSLGPQEDTQYF. The CDR3 DNA follows: TGCGCCAGCAGCTTGGGGCCCCAAGAAGATACGCAGTATTTT.